The T cell receptor (beta chain) described here comes from a study of tissue T cells after allogeneic stem cell transplantation. Study background: Every graft-versus-host disease patient had gastrointestinal disease and got several lines of graft-versus-host disease therapy.

Germline V gene data show CDR1 as LNHDA and CDR2 as SQIVND (reference sequence). V shed 3 bases and J shed 2 bases, with 13 bases lying between them. The CDR3 runs 16 residues. The table came from immunoSEQ multiplex PCR; TCRdb's copy has only in-frame clones and leaves some out. The sample holds 25,000 to 30,000 clones, about 90% seen once. The source was blood, collected before transplantation. The V gene is TRBV19, the J gene TRBJ1-4; unclear D gene. This TCR was sampled from a male donor at least 60 years old who later had graft-versus-host disease after an allogeneic stem cell transplant. The CDR3, as DNA: TGTGCCAGTAGTATTGGAGGGAGCGCCACTAATGAAAAACTGTTTTTT. Protein product: CASSIGGSATNEKLFF.